The count of the clone carrying this T cell receptor beta chain is one. This entry comes from a study of T cells in Graves' hyperthyroidism and ophthalmopathy. Amplified regions were TCR beta CDR3 sequences from RNA transcripts. Using the HTBI primer set, a first-round RT-PCR was run on the TCR CDR3. TCRdb itself ran the multiplex PCR reads through MiXCR, one entry per CDR3 protein. The sample consists of about 96,000 distinct CDR3 sequences, about half of them appearing once. This CDR3 spans 16 amino acids. V was pared by 4 bases and J by 2 bases, with 7 bases of the junction left unmatched. Per the germline V gene, CDR1 is SGHRS and CDR2 is YFSETQ.

Material: blood. This receptor was identified in a woman in her thirties or forties with Graves' hyperthyroidism. The chain combines TRBV5-1 with TRBJ2-1; 9 bases match TRBD2. This CDR3 is CASSPGLAPTYNEQFF. Written as DNA, the CDR3 is TGCGCCAGCAGCCCCGGACTAGCGCCCACCTACAATGAGCAGTTCTTC.